Presented here are 27 T cell receptor beta chains from one specimen sequenced in a study of PD-L1 blockade in urothelial cancer. Some clones are missing from TCRdb's copy, which holds only in-frame ones; the method was immunoSEQ multiplex PCR. The sample carries about 35,000 clones, 84% recorded once. The time point was: peripheral blood 6 weeks after treatment start. The sample here was PBMCs, taken around atezolizumab (anti-PD-L1) treatment. These receptors were obtained from a man between 40 and 49 years old with urothelial cancer.

The rearrangement links TRBV7-9 to TRBJ2-1, with D tentatively TRBD1 (5 bases). The length of the CDR3 is 14 residues. Trimming removed 0 bases from V and 6 bases from J, with 9 bases in between. Germline CDR1 reads SEHNR; CDR2 reads FQNEAQ (reference sequence). The CDR3 nucleotides are TGTGCCAGCAGCTTAGCAGGGGCGCGCAATGAGCAGTTCTTC. Protein sequence: CASSLAGARNEQFF.

The V gene is TRBV7-9, the J gene TRBJ1-5, with no clear D. V shed 5 bases and J shed 6 bases, with 8 bases lying between them. The CDR3 has 12 residues. Looked up from germline, CDR1 is SEHNR and CDR2 is FQNEAQ (reference sequence). The CDR3: CASSQGGQPQHF. Written as DNA, the CDR3 is TGTGCCAGCAGCCAAGGAGGTCAGCCCCAGCATTTT.

V is TRBV9 and J is TRBJ2-1; 10 bases align to TRBD2. V lost 3 bases, J lost 3 bases, and 9 bases stayed unmatched. Germline V gene data show CDR1 as SGDLS and CDR2 as YYNGEE. This CDR3 has 17 residues. The chain's CDR3 is CASSGGVAGGHYNEQFF. The CDR3, as DNA: TGTGCCAGCAGCGGCGGGGTAGCGGGAGGCCACTACAATGAGCAGTTCTTC.

The rearrangement joins TRBV6-4 to TRBJ2-1; no clear D gene. The V end lost 3 bases, the J end lost 0 bases, and 9 bases lay between the germline ends. Per the germline V gene, CDR1 is MRHNA and CDR2 is SNTAGT. This CDR3 has 15 residues. CDR3 region: CASSEENHSYNEQFF. The CDR3 nucleotides read TGTGCCAGCAGTGAGGAGAACCACTCCTACAATGAGCAGTTCTTC.

V and J are TRBV19 and TRBJ2-7; the D gene is possibly TRBD1 (6 bases). Germline-derived CDR1 and CDR2 are LNHDA and SQIVND (reference sequence). The CDR3 totals 15 residues. Trimming stripped 7 bases from V and 2 bases from J, with 18 bases between. The CDR3 DNA follows: TGTGCCAGTAAGGGGGTAGGGGGTTCAGCCTACGAGCAGTACTTC. Translated, it gives CASKGVGGSAYEQYF.

The J gene is TRBJ2-3, the V gene TRBV4-1, with no clear D. The CDR3 contains 15 residues. Trimming left V 1 base short and J 3 bases short, with 11 bases between. Germline CDR1 and CDR2: MGHRA and YSYEKL. The CDR3 is CASSQASVWTDTQYF. CDR3 nucleotides: TGCGCCAGCAGCCAAGCTTCGGTGTGGACAGATACGCAGTATTTT.

The genes are TRBV4-1 and TRBJ2-3; D ambiguous. The CDR3 loop spans 15 amino acids. Germline values: CDR1 MGHRA, CDR2 YSYEKL. V lost 5 bases and J lost 1, with 13 bases in between. CDR3 nucleotide sequence: TGCGCCAGCAGCGATGACTTTTTACGCACAGATACGCAGTATTTT. It is translated as CASSDDFLRTDTQYF.

The chain couples TRBV28 to TRBJ1-1; D unresolved. V was pared by 3 bases and J by 6 bases, with 5 bases between. This CDR3 spans 11 amino acids. Looked up from germline, CDR1 is MDHEN and CDR2 is SYDVKM. In nucleotides, the CDR3 is TGTGCCAGCAGTTTGAGCCCTGAAGCTTTCTTT. This encodes CASSLSPEAFF.

The chain links TRBV5-4 to TRBJ2-7; 8 bases match TRBD2. From germline, CDR1 is SGHNT and CDR2 YYREEE (reference sequence). The CDR3 loop spans 15 amino acids. After removal of 1 base from V and 4 bases from J, the junction contained 7 bases not matched to a gene. Here the CDR3 DNA reads TGTGCCAGCAGCTTGAAGCGGGAGACATCATACGAGCAGTACTTC. Protein sequence: CASSLKRETSYEQYF. The whole variable domain, filled in from reference TRBV5-4 and TRBJ2-7, reads ETGVTQSPTHLIKTRGQQVTLRCSSQSGHNTVSWYQQALGQGPQFIFQYYREEENGRGNFPPRFSGLQFPNYSSELNVNALELDDSALYLCASSLKRETSYEQYFGPGTRLTVT.

This chain uses TRBV10-3 with TRBJ2-1; 7 bases are shared with TRBD2. The CDR3 is 14 amino acids. V shed 5 bases, J shed 4 bases, and the junction held 5 bases outside the gene matches. CDR1 and CDR2 (germline): ENHRY, SYGVKD. The CDR3 DNA sequence: TGTGCCATCAGTTCCTCTAGCGGATACAATGAGCAGTTCTTC. Its translation is CAISSSSGYNEQFF.

This chain links TRBV6-5 with TRBJ2-2; D gene uncertain. V gave up 2 bases and J gave up 3 bases, with 4 bases separating them. The CDR3 loop spans 13 amino acids. CDR1 and CDR2 from the germline V gene are MNHEY and SVGAGI. CDR3 amino acids: CASSYADTGELFF. The CDR3 region has the DNA TGTGCCAGCAGTTACGCGGACACCGGGGAGCTGTTTTTT.

The chain links TRBV5-1 to TRBJ1-1, with TRBD1 as a possible D gene (6 bases). Germline V gene data show CDR1 as SGHRS and CDR2 as YFSETQ. Trimming removed 4 bases from V and 1 base from J, with 14 bases in between. The CDR3 extends over 15 amino acids. CDR3 amino acids: CASSPSHRENTEAFF. In nucleotides, the CDR3 is TGCGCCAGCAGCCCGTCTCACAGGGAGAACACTGAAGCTTTCTTT.

This clone was detected only once. V gene TRBV7-6 combines with J gene TRBJ2-1; TRBD2 agrees at 10 bases. The CDR3 is made up of 19 amino acids. Germline lookup yields CDR1 SGHVS and CDR2 FNYEAQ. V was clipped by 0 bases and J by 0 bases; unmatched bases: 8. CDR3 in amino acids: CASSLALTSGTSSYNEQFF. The CDR3 coding sequence is TGTGCCAGCAGCTTAGCGCTCACTAGCGGGACGAGCTCCTACAATGAGCAGTTCTTC.

The CDR3 loop is CASSRGGREGSTDTQYF. CDR3 in DNA: TGCGCCAGCAGCCGGGGGGGACGGGAGGGAAGCACAGATACGCAGTATTTT. The V gene is TRBV4-1, the J gene TRBJ2-3; 8 bases map to TRBD2. Germline V gene sequence: CDR1 MGHRA, CDR2 YSYEKL. Germline trimming cut 4 bases from V and 0 bases from J; bases unmatched to any gene: 9. The CDR3 consists of 17 residues.

The J gene is TRBJ1-3, the V gene TRBV6-6; the D is unclear. The V end lost 6 bases, the J end lost 4 bases, and 10 bases lay between the germline ends. Germline V gene lookup returns CDR1 MNHNY and CDR2 SVGAGI (reference sequence). The length of the CDR3 is 13 residues. DNA of the CDR3: TGTGCCAGCAGACCATACAGCGGAAACACCATATATTTT. Translated, it gives CASRPYSGNTIYF.

This chain joins TRBV1 and TRBJ1-4; TRBD1 reflects the table's D call only, with no check against the DNA. TRBV1 is tagged as a pseudogene. This CDR3 region has 13 residues. Here the CDR3 reads CTSSRQGNEKLFF. CDR3 DNA: TGCACCAGCAGCCGACAGGGGAATGAAAAACTGTTTTTT.

The chain joins TRBV5-1 to TRBJ2-7; 7 nucleotides match TRBD1. The CDR3 has 14 amino acids. Germline CDR1 is SGHRS and CDR2 is YFSETQ. V lost 4 bases, J lost 3 bases, and 7 bases stayed unmatched. In nucleotides, the CDR3 is TGCGCCAGCAGCCCACAGGGGACCAGCTACGAGCAGTACTTC. Protein sequence: CASSPQGTSYEQYF.

In this sample, this clone turned up once. The chain's CDR3 is CASSQDISRNEKLFF. CDR3 nucleotides: TGCGCCAGCAGCCAAGATATAAGTCGGAATGAAAAACTGTTTTTT. The J gene is TRBJ1-4, the V gene TRBV4-3; no clear D. V lost 0 bases, J lost 5 bases, and 10 bases lay in between. The length of the CDR3 is 15 residues. CDR1 is LGHNA and CDR2 is YSLEER in the germline V gene.

This rearrangement joins TRBV7-8 to TRBJ2-1, with a tentative D call TRBD2 (6 bases). V lost 6 bases to trimming and J lost 4 bases, with 25 bases between them. This CDR3 has 18 amino acids. Germline CDR1 and CDR2: SGHVS and FQNEAQ. Here the CDR3 DNA reads TGTGCCAGCAGTCGGGCGTCTCAAAGGGCTAGCGTTTACAATGAGCAGTTCTTC. As protein: CASSRASQRASVYNEQFF. Full variable domain (outside the CDR3, taken from reference TRBV7-8 and TRBJ2-1): GAGVSQSPRYKVAKRGQDVALRCDPISGHVSLFWYQQALGQGPEFLTYFQNEAQLDKSGLPSDRFFAERPEGSVSTLKIQRTQQEDSAVYLCASSRASQRASVYNEQFFGPGTRLTVL.

This chain uses TRBV7-2 with TRBJ2-1; 11 bases align to TRBD2. CDR1 and CDR2 (germline): SGHTA, FQGNSA. The CDR3 extends over 15 amino acids. V shed 5 bases and J 3 bases; nucleotides not matched to a gene: 3. In nucleotides, the CDR3 is TGTGCCAGCAGCCAAGGGACTAGCGGCTACAATGAGCAGTTCTTC. Translating it yields CASSQGTSGYNEQFF.

In regard to this clone: This same CDR3 is encoded by further DNA sequences in the sample. The gene calls are TRBV28 and TRBJ2-3; 7 bases are shared with TRBD2. The trim removed 5 bases at V and 2 bases at J, leaving 7 bases unmatched. This CDR3 is built from 15 residues. Germline V gives CDR1 MDHEN, CDR2 SYDVKM. The CDR3 DNA is TGTGCCAGCAGTCTACCTAGCGGCCTCACAGATACGCAGTATTTT. Its translation is CASSLPSGLTDTQYF. The variable domain in full, completed from reference TRBV28 and TRBJ2-3, reads DVKVTQSSRYLVKRTGEKVFLECVQDMDHENMFWYRQDPGLGLRLIYFSYDVKMKEKGDIPEGYSVSREKKERFSLILESASTNQTSMYLCASSLPSGLTDTQYFGPGTRLTVL.

The chain recombines TRBV5-1 with TRBJ2-1; 11 positions agree with TRBD2. Germline lookup yields CDR1 SGHRS and CDR2 YFSETQ. Losses at the gene ends were 1 base for V and 7 bases for J; bases not matched to a gene: 4. This CDR3 is built from 15 residues. The CDR3 protein is CASSLTSGSLNEQFF. The CDR3 bases are TGCGCCAGCAGCTTGACTAGCGGGAGTTTAAATGAGCAGTTCTTC. Complete variable domain (other parts from reference TRBV5-1 and TRBJ2-1): KAGVTQTPRYLIKTRGQQVTLSCSPISGHRSVSWYQQTPGQGLQFLFEYFSETQRNKGNFPGRFSGRQFSNSRSEMNVSTLELGDSALYLCASSLTSGSLNEQFFGPGTRLTVL.

V is TRBV9 and J is TRBJ2-3; D is ambiguous. V gave up 1 base and J gave up 1 base, with 4 bases separating them. CDR3 length: 13 residues. CDR1 SGDLS and CDR2 YYNGEE come from the germline V gene. CDR3 region: CASSVQGTDTQYF. Written as DNA, the CDR3 is TGTGCCAGCAGCGTACAGGGCACAGATACGCAGTATTTT. The whole variable domain, filled in from reference TRBV9 and TRBJ2-3, reads DSGVTQTPKHLITATGQRVTLRCSPRSGDLSVYWYQQSLDQGLQFLIQYYNGEERAKGNILERFSAQQFPDLHSELNLSSLELGDSALYFCASSVQGTDTQYFGPGTRLTVL.

The rearrangement joins TRBV29-1 to TRBJ2-7; 8 bases map to TRBD1. This CDR3 is built from 14 residues. Germline lookup yields CDR1 SQVTM and CDR2 ANQGSEA. V trimming: 7 bases; J trimming: 4 bases; junction bases outside the gene matches: 12. The CDR3 region has the DNA TGCAGCGCCCTTAACGACAGGGGAGCGTACGAGCAGTACTTC. The encoded protein is CSALNDRGAYEQYF.

The chain combines TRBV5-5 with TRBJ2-3; weak D call: TRBD1 (6 bases). CDR1 is SGHKS, CDR2 YYEKEE, per germline (reference sequence). The germline V and J ends were trimmed by 2 bases and 2 bases, with 12 bases remaining between them. The CDR3 sequence is 15 residues long. CDR3 sequence (DNA): TGTGCCAGCAGCTTCGGACAGAAAAACACAGATACGCAGTATTTT. It codes for CASSFGQKNTDTQYF.

This sequence joins TRBV2 and TRBJ1-4, with 7 bases identical to TRBD1. The CDR3 sequence is 12 residues long. The V gene's germline CDR1 is SNHLY and CDR2 FYNNEI. V shed 7 bases, J shed 7 bases, and the junction held 3 bases outside the gene matches. The CDR3 loop is CASTGGFEKLFF. In DNA form, the CDR3 reads TGTGCCAGCACAGGGGGGTTTGAAAAACTGTTTTTT.

This rearrangement joins TRBV19 to TRBJ1-2; D unclear. V lost 5 bases and J lost 4, with 8 bases in between. CDR1 and CDR2 from the germline V gene are LNHDA and SQIVND (reference sequence). This CDR3 has 12 residues. The CDR3 sequence is CASSPGVYGYTF. CDR3 DNA: TGTGCCAGTAGTCCCGGAGTCTATGGCTACACCTTC. The full variable domain, its missing parts supplied by reference TRBV19 and TRBJ1-2, is DGGITQSPKYLFRKEGQNVTLSCEQNLNHDAMYWYRQDPGQGLRLIYYSQIVNDFQKGDIAEGYSVSREKKESFPLTVTSAQKNPTAFYLCASSPGVYGYTFGSGTRLTVV.